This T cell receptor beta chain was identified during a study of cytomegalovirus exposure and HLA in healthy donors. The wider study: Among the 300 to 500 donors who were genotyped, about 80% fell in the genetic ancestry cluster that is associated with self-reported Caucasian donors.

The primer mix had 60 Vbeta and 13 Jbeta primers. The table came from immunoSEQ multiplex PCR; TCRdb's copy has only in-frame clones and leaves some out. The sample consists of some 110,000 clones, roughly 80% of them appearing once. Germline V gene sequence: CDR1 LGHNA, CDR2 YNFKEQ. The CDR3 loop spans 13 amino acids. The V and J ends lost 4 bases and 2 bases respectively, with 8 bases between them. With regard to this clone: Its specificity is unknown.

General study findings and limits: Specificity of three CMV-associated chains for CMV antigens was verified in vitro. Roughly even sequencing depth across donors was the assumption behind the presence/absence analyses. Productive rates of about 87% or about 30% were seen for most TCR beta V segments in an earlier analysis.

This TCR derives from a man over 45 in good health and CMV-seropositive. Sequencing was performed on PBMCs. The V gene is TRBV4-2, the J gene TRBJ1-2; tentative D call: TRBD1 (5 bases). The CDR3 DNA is TGTGCCAGCAGCCCGGACATAAACTATGGCTACACCTTC. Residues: CASSPDINYGYTF.